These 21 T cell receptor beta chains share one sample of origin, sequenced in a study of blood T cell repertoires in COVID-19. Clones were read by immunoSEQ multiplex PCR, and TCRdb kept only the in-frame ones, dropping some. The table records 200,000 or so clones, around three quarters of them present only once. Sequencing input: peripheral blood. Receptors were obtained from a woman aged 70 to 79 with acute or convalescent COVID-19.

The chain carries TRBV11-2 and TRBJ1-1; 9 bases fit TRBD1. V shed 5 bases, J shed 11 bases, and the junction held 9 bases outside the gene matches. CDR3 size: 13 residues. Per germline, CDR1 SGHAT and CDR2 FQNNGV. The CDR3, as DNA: TGTGCCAGCAGCACAAACCGGGACAGGGATGCTTTCTTT. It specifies CASSTNRDRDAFF. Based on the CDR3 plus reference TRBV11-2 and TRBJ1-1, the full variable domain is EAGVAQSPRYKIIEKRQSVAFWCNPISGHATLYWYQQILGQGPKLLIQFQNNGVVDDSQLPKDRFSAERLKGVDSTLKIQPAKLEDSAVYLCASSTNRDRDAFFGQGTRLTVV.

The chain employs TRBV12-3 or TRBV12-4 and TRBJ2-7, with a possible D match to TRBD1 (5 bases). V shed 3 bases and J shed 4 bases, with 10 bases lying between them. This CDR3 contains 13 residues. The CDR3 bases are TGTGCCAGCAGTTTGGGCAGGGAATACGAGCAGTACTTC. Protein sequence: CASSLGREYEQYF.

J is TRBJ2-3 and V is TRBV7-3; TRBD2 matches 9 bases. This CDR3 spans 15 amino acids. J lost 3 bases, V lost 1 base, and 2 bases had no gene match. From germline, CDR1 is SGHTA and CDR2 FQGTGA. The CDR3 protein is CASSLSGRETDTQYF. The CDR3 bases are TGTGCCAGCAGCTTAAGCGGGAGGGAAACAGATACGCAGTATTTT.

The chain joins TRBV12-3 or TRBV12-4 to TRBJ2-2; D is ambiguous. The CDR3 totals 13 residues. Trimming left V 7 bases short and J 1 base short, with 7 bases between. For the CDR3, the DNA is TGTGCCAGCATCGCACAGAACACCGGGGAGCTGTTTTTT. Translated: CASIAQNTGELFF.

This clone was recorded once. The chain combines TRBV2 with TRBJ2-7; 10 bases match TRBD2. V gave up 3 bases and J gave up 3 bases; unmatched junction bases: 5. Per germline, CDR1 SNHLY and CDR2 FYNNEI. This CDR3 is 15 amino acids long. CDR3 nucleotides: TGTGCCAGCAGTGAGTCTAGCGGGAGTTACTACGAGCAGTACTTC. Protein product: CASSESSGSYYEQYF. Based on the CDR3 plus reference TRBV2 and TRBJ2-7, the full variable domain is EPEVTQTPSHQVTQMGQEVILRCVPISNHLYFYWYRQILGQKVEFLVSFYNNEISEKSEIFDDQFSVERPDGSNFTLKIRSTKLEDSAMYFCASSESSGSYYEQYFGPGTRLTVT.

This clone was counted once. The CDR3 DNA sequence: TGTGCCAGCAGCTTAGGTTGGAGTGGCTGGTCGACCGGGGAGCTGTTTTTT. Translating gives CASSLGWSGWSTGELFF. This sequence joins TRBV7-8 and TRBJ2-2, with D unresolved. There are 17 residues in the CDR3. V lost 1 base, J lost 5 bases, and 17 bases lay in between. Germline CDR1 reads SGHVS; CDR2 reads FQNEAQ.

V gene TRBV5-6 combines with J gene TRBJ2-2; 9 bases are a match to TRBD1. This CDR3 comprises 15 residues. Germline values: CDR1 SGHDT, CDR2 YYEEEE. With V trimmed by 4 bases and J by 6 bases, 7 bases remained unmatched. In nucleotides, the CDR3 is TGTGCCAGCAGCACCGGGACAGGGAGGGCCGGGGAGCTGTTTTTT. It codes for CASSTGTGRAGELFF.

CDR3 DNA sequence: TGTGCGTCAAACCGACAGACCTCCTACGAGCAGTACTTC. Residues: CASNRQTSYEQYF. This chain connects TRBV30 to TRBJ2-7, with TRBD1 as a possible D gene (5 bases). The CDR3 totals 13 residues. Per the germline V gene, CDR1 is GTSNPN and CDR2 is SVGIG (reference sequence).

The CDR3 reads CASKRQITGARQPQHF. The DNA of the CDR3 is TGCGCCAGCAAACGACAAATCACAGGGGCACGGCAGCCCCAGCATTTT. This chain connects TRBV23-1 to TRBJ1-5; 7 bases agree with TRBD1. TRBV23-1 has ORF status, its function being uncertain. V lost 7 bases and J lost 7; bases outside the gene matches: 16. CDR3 size: 16 residues.

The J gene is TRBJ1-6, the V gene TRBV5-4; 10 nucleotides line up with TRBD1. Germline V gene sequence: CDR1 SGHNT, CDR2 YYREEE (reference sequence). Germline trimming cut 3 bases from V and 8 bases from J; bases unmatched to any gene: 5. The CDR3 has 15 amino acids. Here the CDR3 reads CASSSLTGGYSPLHF. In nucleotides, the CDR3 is TGTGCCAGCAGCTCTCTGACAGGGGGCTATTCACCCCTCCACTTT.

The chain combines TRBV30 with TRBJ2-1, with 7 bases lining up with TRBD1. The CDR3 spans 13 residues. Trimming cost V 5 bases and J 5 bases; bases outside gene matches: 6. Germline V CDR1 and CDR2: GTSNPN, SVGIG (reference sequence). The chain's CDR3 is CAWGAGGNNEQFF. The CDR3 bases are TGTGCCTGGGGGGCAGGGGGAAACAATGAGCAGTTCTTC.

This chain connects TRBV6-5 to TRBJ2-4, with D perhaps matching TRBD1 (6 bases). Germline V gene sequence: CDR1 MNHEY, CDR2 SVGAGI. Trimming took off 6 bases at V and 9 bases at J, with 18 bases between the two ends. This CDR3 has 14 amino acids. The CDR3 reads CASSTGQTYGIQYF. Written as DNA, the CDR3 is TGTGCCAGCAGCACCGGACAGACTTACGGCATTCAGTACTTC.

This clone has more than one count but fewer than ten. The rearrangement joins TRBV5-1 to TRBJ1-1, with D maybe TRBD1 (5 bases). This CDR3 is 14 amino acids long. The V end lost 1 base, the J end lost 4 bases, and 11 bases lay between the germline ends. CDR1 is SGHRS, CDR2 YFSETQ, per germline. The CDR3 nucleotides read TGCGCCAGCAGCTTGAAATCGCAGGGCACTGAAGCTTTCTTT. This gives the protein CASSLKSQGTEAFF. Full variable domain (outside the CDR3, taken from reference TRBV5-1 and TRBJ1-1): KAGVTQTPRYLIKTRGQQVTLSCSPISGHRSVSWYQQTPGQGLQFLFEYFSETQRNKGNFPGRFSGRQFSNSRSEMNVSTLELGDSALYLCASSLKSQGTEAFFGQGTRLTVV.

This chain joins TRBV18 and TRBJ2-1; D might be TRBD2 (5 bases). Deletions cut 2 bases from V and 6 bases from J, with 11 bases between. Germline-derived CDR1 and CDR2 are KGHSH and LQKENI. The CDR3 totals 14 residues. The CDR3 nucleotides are TGTGCCAGCTCACCAGATCTTGGAGGCAATGAGCAGTTCTTC. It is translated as CASSPDLGGNEQFF.

The DNA for the CDR3 is TGTGCCAGCAGTCTGGGACTAGCGGGAGGACAAGAGACCCAGTACTTC. Its protein product is CASSLGLAGGQETQYF. The V and J genes are TRBV27 and TRBJ2-5; 15 nucleotides agree with TRBD2. The junction had 3 bases not matched to a gene; V was cut back by 5 bases and J by 2 bases. Germline V gives CDR1 MNHEY, CDR2 SMNVEV (reference sequence). There are 16 residues in the CDR3.

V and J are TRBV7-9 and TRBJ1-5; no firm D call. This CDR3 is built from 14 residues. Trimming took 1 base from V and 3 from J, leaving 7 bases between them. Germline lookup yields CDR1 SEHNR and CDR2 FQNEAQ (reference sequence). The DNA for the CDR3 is TGTGCCAGCAGCTTAGACAGCCTCAATCAGCCCCAGCATTTT. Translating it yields CASSLDSLNQPQHF. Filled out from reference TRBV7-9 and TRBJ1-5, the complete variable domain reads DTGVSQNPRHKITKRGQNVTFRCDPISEHNRLYWYRQTLGQGPEFLTYFQNEAQLEKSRLLSDRFSAERPKGSFSTLEIQRTEQGDSAMYLCASSLDSLNQPQHFGDGTRLSIL.

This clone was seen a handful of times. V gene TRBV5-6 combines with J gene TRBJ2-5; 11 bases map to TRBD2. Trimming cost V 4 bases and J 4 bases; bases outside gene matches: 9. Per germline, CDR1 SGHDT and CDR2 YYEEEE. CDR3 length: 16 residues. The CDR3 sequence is CASSAGGLAGGETQYF. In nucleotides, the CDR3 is TGTGCCAGCAGCGCTGGAGGCCTAGCGGGAGGAGAGACCCAGTACTTC.

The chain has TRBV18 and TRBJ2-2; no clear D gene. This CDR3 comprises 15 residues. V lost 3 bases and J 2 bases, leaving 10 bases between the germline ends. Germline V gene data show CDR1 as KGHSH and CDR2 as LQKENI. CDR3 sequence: CASSPTELNTGELFF. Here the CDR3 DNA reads TGTGCCAGCTCACCCACAGAGTTAAACACCGGGGAGCTGTTTTTT.

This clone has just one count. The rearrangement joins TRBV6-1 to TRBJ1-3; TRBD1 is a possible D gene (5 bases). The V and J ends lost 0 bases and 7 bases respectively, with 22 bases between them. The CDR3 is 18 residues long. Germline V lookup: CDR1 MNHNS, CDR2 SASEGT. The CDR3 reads CASSEAPHGGGRRNTIYF. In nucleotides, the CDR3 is TGTGCCAGCAGTGAAGCCCCACACGGGGGGGGAAGGAGGAACACCATATATTTT.

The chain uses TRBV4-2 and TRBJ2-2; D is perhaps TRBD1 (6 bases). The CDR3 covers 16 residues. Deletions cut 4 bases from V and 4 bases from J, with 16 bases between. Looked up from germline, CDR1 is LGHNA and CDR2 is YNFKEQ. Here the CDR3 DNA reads TGTGCCAGCAGCCGACGGGACACCTCGGGCACCGGGGAGCTGTTTTTT. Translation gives CASSRRDTSGTGELFF.

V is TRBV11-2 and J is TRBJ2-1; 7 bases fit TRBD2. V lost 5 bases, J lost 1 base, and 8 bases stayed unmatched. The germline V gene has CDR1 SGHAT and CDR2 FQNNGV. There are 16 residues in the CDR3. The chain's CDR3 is CASSPQPGLSYNEQFF. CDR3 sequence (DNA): TGTGCCAGCAGCCCACAACCGGGACTATCCTACAATGAGCAGTTCTTC.